Following are 28 T cell receptor beta chains from one sample sequenced in a study of T cells after yellow fever vaccination. In TCRdb, the 5' RACE reads were re-called with MiXCR into one record per CDR3 protein. The table includes about 340,000 distinct CDR3 sequences, 3% to 4.5% detected once. Sequences were derived from PBMCs, sampled 5 days after the yellow fever booster vaccination. The receptor source for this set is a young man who received the YFV17D yellow fever vaccine.

This clonotype occurred a few times. This may stem from a read error, because a much larger clone lies one nucleotide away. The genes are TRBV9 and TRBJ2-1, with TRBD2 as a possible D gene (6 bases). In germline, CDR1 is SGDLS, CDR2 YYNGEE. CDR3 length: 15 amino acids. Deletions cut 0 bases from V and 0 bases from J, with 7 bases between. The CDR3 DNA reads TGTGCCAGCAGCGTAGGCGGGATCTCCTACAATGAGCAGTTCTTC. Protein: CASSVGGISYNEQFF.

The chain recombines TRBV2 with TRBJ2-1; 8 bases match TRBD1. The CDR3 consists of 16 residues. With 6 bases clipped from V and 0 bases from J, the junction kept 7 bases outside the gene matches. Germline V lookup: CDR1 SNHLY, CDR2 FYNNEI. The CDR3 DNA is TGTGCCAGCAGGGCAGCAGGGGGCGCCTCCTACAATGAGCAGTTCTTC. This gives the protein CASRAAGGASYNEQFF.

The V call is TRBV7-2, the J call TRBJ1-2; maybe TRBD1 (5 bases). Trimming took 8 bases from V and 3 from J, leaving 16 bases between them. CDR1 is SGHTA and CDR2 is FQGNSA in the germline V gene. The CDR3 totals 14 residues. CDR3 nucleotide sequence: TGTGCCAGCGTCTTGTGGGACTCGGACTATGGCTACACCTTC. Protein sequence: CASVLWDSDYGYTF.

Ten or more counts support this clonotype. The V call is TRBV6-6, the J call TRBJ2-3; 10 bases are a match to TRBD2. The CDR3 contains 15 residues. After removal of 5 bases from V and 2 bases from J, the junction contained 4 bases not matched to a gene. The V gene's germline CDR1 is MNHNY and CDR2 SVGAGI (reference sequence). CDR3 DNA sequence: TGTGCCAGCAGTCAAGCGGGGGGGAACACAGATACGCAGTATTTT. Protein product: CASSQAGGNTDTQYF.

This clonotype showed up just a few times. The genes are TRBV6-5 and TRBJ1-2, with D hard to call. The germline gives CDR1 MNHEY, CDR2 SVGAGI. Between the trimmed V and J ends, which lost 2 bases and 2 bases, there was a span of 6 bases. There are 13 residues in the CDR3. The CDR3 DNA sequence: TGTGCCAGCAGTTACACAGAGAACTATGGCTACACCTTC. Amino acids: CASSYTENYGYTF.

This clonotype has only a few counts. The chain recombines TRBV7-8 with TRBJ2-1, with unresolved D. The germline gives CDR1 SGHVS, CDR2 FQNEAQ. The length of the CDR3 is 13 residues. With 5 bases removed from V and 8 bases from J, the gap between germline ends came to 13 bases. CDR3 bases: TGTGCCAGCAGCCCCTCAAGTTTCTATGAGCAGTTCTTC. Its protein product is CASSPSSFYEQFF.

This chain uses TRBV5-6 with TRBJ2-3; 7 nucleotides match TRBD1. Germline assignment: CDR1 SGHDT and CDR2 YYEEEE. V lost 4 bases and J lost 3; bases outside the gene matches: 5. The CDR3 is made up of 14 amino acids. The CDR3 protein is CASSRGTVTDTQYF. CDR3 DNA: TGTGCCAGCAGCCGTGGGACAGTTACAGATACGCAGTATTTT. The variable domain in full, completed from reference TRBV5-6 and TRBJ2-3, reads DAGVTQSPTHLIKTRGQQVTLRCSPKSGHDTVSWYQQALGQGPQFIFQYYEEEERQRGNFPDRFSGHQFPNYSSELNVNALLLGDSALYLCASSRGTVTDTQYFGPGTRLTVL.

This clonotype was detected many times. The J gene is TRBJ2-3, the V gene TRBV7-9; D gene uncertain. V shed 2 bases and J shed 2 bases, with 8 bases lying between them. CDR1 SEHNR and CDR2 FQNEAQ come from the germline V gene (reference sequence). The CDR3 sequence is 14 residues long. CDR3 DNA sequence: TGTGCCAGCAGCTTAAACCCTAACACAGATACGCAGTATTTT. As protein: CASSLNPNTDTQYF.

The chain uses TRBV7-2 and TRBJ2-3; 7 nucleotides match TRBD1. In germline, CDR1 is SGHTA, CDR2 FQGNSA. J gave up 4 bases and V 1 base, and 11 bases lay outside the gene matches. This CDR3 comprises 17 residues. CDR3 loop: CASSLVSGTEASDTQYF. CDR3 bases: TGTGCCAGCAGCTTAGTGTCGGGGACAGAGGCGTCAGATACGCAGTATTTT.

This clonotype was recorded at least ten times. V and J are TRBV7-2 and TRBJ2-1; the D gene could be TRBD1 or TRBD2 (7 bases each). Germline V CDR1 and CDR2: SGHTA, FQGNSA. Trimming took 7 bases from V and 3 from J, leaving 16 bases between them. This CDR3 is built from 15 residues. CDR3 DNA sequence: TGTGCCAGCACGACTCAGGGGGGGTTCTACAATGAGCAGTTCTTC. Its translation is CASTTQGGFYNEQFF.

This clonotype was seen a few times. CDR3 protein: CSVGITAILYNEQFF. CDR3 nucleotide sequence: TGCAGTGTCGGGATCACTGCCATCCTCTACAATGAGCAGTTCTTC. The V and J genes are TRBV20-1 and TRBJ2-1, with D possibly being TRBD2 (5 bases). V shed 7 bases and J shed 3 bases, with 19 bases lying between them. The CDR3 covers 15 residues. Germline loops: CDR1 DFQATT, CDR2 SNEGSKA (reference sequence).

The CDR3: CASSQDARGGTDTQYF. The CDR3, as DNA: TGCGCCAGCAGCCAAGATGCGCGGGGGGGTACAGATACGCAGTATTTT. J is TRBJ2-3 and V is TRBV4-3, with 9 bases lining up with TRBD2. This CDR3 region has 16 residues. From germline, CDR1 is LGHNA and CDR2 YSLEER. V gave up 0 bases and J gave up 3 bases; unmatched junction bases: 4.

In its sample, this clonotype was seen a few times. This chain uses TRBV6-5 with TRBJ2-3; possible D gene TRBD1, 6 bases. The length of the CDR3 is 13 residues. Germline V gives CDR1 MNHEY, CDR2 SVGAGI. V was cut by 8 bases and J by 8 bases, with 17 bases left in between. CDR3 nucleotide sequence: TGTGCCAGCCCCCCTTGGAGCAGGGGTACGCAGTATTTT. Protein: CASPPWSRGTQYF.

The table lists this clonotype with many counts. The V call is TRBV11-2, the J call TRBJ2-3; TRBD1 or TRBD2 may be the D gene (5 bases each). Germline CDR1 SGHAT, CDR2 FQNNGV. The CDR3 spans 12 residues. Trimming removed 5 bases from V and 7 bases from J, with 10 bases in between. CDR3 nucleotides: TGTGCCAGCAGCCGGGACCAAAATACGCAGTATTTT. Translated, it gives CASSRDQNTQYF.

This clonotype was counted many times. J is TRBJ1-1 and V is TRBV7-2, with 7 bases matching TRBD1. Trimming at V came to 2 bases and at J to 1 base, leaving 4 bases not matched to a gene. CDR3 length equals 15 residues. From germline, CDR1 is SGHTA and CDR2 FQGNSA. The CDR3 DNA reads as TGTGCCAGCAGCTTACCGACAGGGCGGAACACTGAAGCTTTCTTT. Translated, it gives CASSLPTGRNTEAFF.

This sequence joins TRBV5-5 and TRBJ1-1; D gene ambiguous. The CDR3 length is 13 residues. Trimming pared 4 bases from V and 1 base from J, leaving 8 bases between. Germline V CDR1 and CDR2: SGHKS, YYEKEE (reference sequence). Here the CDR3 DNA reads TGTGCCAGCAGCGACACAGCGAACACTGAAGCTTTCTTT. It codes for CASSDTANTEAFF. Full variable domain (rest looked up from reference TRBV5-5 and TRBJ1-1): DAGVTQSPTHLIKTRGQQVTLRCSPISGHKSVSWYQQVLGQGPQFIFQYYEKEERGRGNFPDRFSARQFPNYSSELNVNALLLGDSALYLCASSDTANTEAFFGQGTRLTVV.

The chain has TRBV21-1 and TRBJ2-1. TRBV21-1 is termed a pseudogene. There are 14 residues in the CDR3. The CDR3 is CASSTTTPYNEQFF. DNA of the CDR3: TGTGCCAGCAGCACTACGACCCCCTACAATGAGCAGTTCTTC.

The rearrangement joins TRBV7-2 to TRBJ1-3; D ambiguous. The V and J ends lost 3 bases and 1 base respectively, with 7 bases between them. There are 14 residues in the CDR3. The germline V gene has CDR1 SGHTA and CDR2 FQGNSA. Here the CDR3 reads CASSLAKSGNTIYF. The CDR3 DNA reads TGTGCCAGCAGCTTGGCAAAGTCTGGAAACACCATATATTTT.

This clonotype came up many times. The chain links TRBV20-1 to TRBJ1-5; 7 positions agree with TRBD1. CDR1 is DFQATT, CDR2 SNEGSKA, per germline (reference sequence). Trimming at V came to 6 bases and at J to 4 bases, leaving 3 bases not matched to a gene. The CDR3 is 12 residues long. The CDR3 sequence: CSARGSNQPQHF. CDR3 DNA sequence: TGCAGTGCCAGGGGGTCAAATCAGCCCCAGCATTTT.

The V gene is TRBV28, the J gene TRBJ2-7; 12 bases align to TRBD1. The germline gives CDR1 MDHEN, CDR2 SYDVKM. This CDR3 is built from 16 residues. Trimming removed 4 bases from V and 1 base from J; junction bases left unmatched: 5. CDR3 bases: TGTGCCAGCAGTTCCGGGACAGGGGGCTCATCCTACGAGCAGTACGTC. This translates into CASSSGTGGSSYEQYV.

This clonotype was detected ten times or more. The chain employs TRBV4-1 and TRBJ2-2; 7 bases map to TRBD1. CDR3 length: 14 amino acids. Germline V gene sequence: CDR1 MGHRA, CDR2 YSYEKL. The J segment lost 6 bases and the V segment lost 4 bases, leaving 5 bases of the junction unmatched. For the CDR3, the DNA is TGCGCCAGCAGCCCTGACAGGGTTGCCGGGGAGCTGTTTTTT. Its protein product is CASSPDRVAGELFF.

This clonotype was detected only a few times. The chain has TRBV19 and TRBJ1-1; D perhaps matches TRBD1 (5 bases). This CDR3 spans 13 amino acids. CDR1 LNHDA and CDR2 SQIVND come from the germline V gene (reference sequence). Trimming cost V 3 bases and J 4 bases, with 9 bases left between them. CDR3 nucleotide sequence: TGTGCCAGTAGTATGGGGGGAGCCACTGAAGCTTTCTTT. Amino acids: CASSMGGATEAFF.

This clonotype was picked up many times. A read error may produce the germline difference seen at one junction end. V and J are TRBV2 and TRBJ2-5, with 10 nucleotides matching TRBD2. The CDR3 consists of 15 residues. CDR1 and CDR2 from the germline V gene are SNHLY and FYNNEI. The CDR3 here is CASSEGVAGGGAQYF. As DNA, the CDR3 is TGTGCCAGCAGCGAAGGAGTAGCGGGGGGAGGTGCCCAGTACTTC.

As DNA, the CDR3 is TGCGCCAGCAGCTTGTTCGGGGGGGCCTCGGCCGGGGAGCTGTTTTTT. Amino acids: CASSLFGGASAGELFF. The chain is built from TRBV5-1 and TRBJ2-2, with 8 bases aligning to TRBD2. CDR1 is SGHRS, CDR2 YFSETQ, per germline. V shed 1 base and J 6 bases; nucleotides not matched to a gene: 8. This CDR3 contains 16 residues.

This clonotype was seen a few times. The rearrangement joins TRBV2 to TRBJ2-7; D might be TRBD2 (6 bases). Germline-derived CDR1 and CDR2 are SNHLY and FYNNEI. The CDR3 loop spans 15 amino acids. Trimming pared 0 bases from V and 3 bases from J, leaving 12 bases between. This chain's CDR3 is CASSEAGGTDYEQYV. The CDR3 DNA follows: TGTGCCAGCAGTGAAGCGGGGGGAACCGACTACGAGCAGTACGTC.

V is TRBV27 and J is TRBJ1-1; D may be TRBD1 (6 bases). Trimming cost V 3 bases and J 5 bases, with 13 bases left between them. This CDR3 is 14 amino acids long. Germline V gene sequence: CDR1 MNHEY, CDR2 SMNVEV (reference sequence). CDR3 loop: CASSLGGWGTEAFF. CDR3 nucleotides: TGTGCCAGCAGTTTGGGGGGCTGGGGGACTGAAGCTTTCTTT.

This clonotype was counted ten times or more. The CDR3 is CASSRRPGQGILRAFF. The CDR3 region has the DNA TGTGCCAGCAGCAGACGTCCGGGACAGGGTATCCTTCGAGCTTTCTTT. The rearrangement uses TRBV5-8 and TRBJ1-1, with 9 bases fitting TRBD1. The CDR3 is made up of 16 amino acids. Trimming cost V 4 bases and J 10 bases; bases outside gene matches: 17. Germline lookup yields CDR1 SGHTS and CDR2 YDEGEE.

The table lists this clonotype with a few counts. The V call is TRBV27, the J call TRBJ2-1; perhaps TRBD2 as D (6 bases). In germline, CDR1 is MNHEY, CDR2 SMNVEV (reference sequence). Between the trimmed V and J ends, which lost 0 bases and 0 bases, there was a span of 9 bases. The CDR3 is 16 residues long. CDR3 nucleotides: TGTGCCAGCAGTTTATCCGGAGGGCTCTCCTACAATGAGCAGTTCTTC. This encodes CASSLSGGLSYNEQFF.